One and the same sample provided the 27 T cell receptor beta chains below, sequenced in a study of T cells in Graves' hyperthyroidism and ophthalmopathy. RNA transcripts yielded amplified TCR beta CDR3 regions. When the TCR CDR3 underwent first-round RT-PCR, the HTBI primer set was used. TCRdb fed the multiplex PCR reads into MiXCR, producing one record per CDR3 protein. The sample carries approximately 700,000 distinct CDR3 sequences, about a sixth recorded once. The sequenced sample consisted of blood. The receptors shown here come from a man between 18 and 35 years old with Graves' hyperthyroidism.

This clonotype occurred many times. The V and J genes are TRBV20-1 and TRBJ2-7, with D tentatively TRBD1 (5 bases). V was trimmed by 3 bases and J by 3 bases, leaving 12 bases between them. Germline V lookup: CDR1 DFQATT, CDR2 SNEGSKA (reference sequence). The CDR3 has 13 residues. The CDR3 region has the DNA TGCAGTGCTAGTACCAGGGATTACTACGAGCAGTACTTC. Residues: CSASTRDYYEQYF.

This clonotype was seen ten or more times. The CDR3 is CASSESRSTYEQYF. The CDR3 nucleotides read TGTGCCAGCAGTGAAAGTAGGTCTACCTACGAGCAGTACTTC. The chain is built from TRBV6-1 and TRBJ2-7; D gene unclear. Germline CDR1 MNHNS, CDR2 SASEGT. The CDR3 runs to 14 residues. V was cut by 2 bases and J by 2 bases, with 10 bases left in between.

V gene TRBV19 combines with J gene TRBJ2-7, with 12 positions matching TRBD1. This CDR3 is 15 amino acids long. V shed 6 bases and J 4 bases; nucleotides not matched to a gene: 7. Germline V gives CDR1 LNHDA, CDR2 SQIVND (reference sequence). CDR3 coding DNA: TGTGCCAGTAGCCCCGGGACAGGGGGCAAATACGAGCAGTACTTC. Amino acids: CASSPGTGGKYEQYF.

Note on this clonotype: This may arise from a read error, as a much more abundant clone is one base away. The chain employs TRBV2 and TRBJ1-5; D remains unclear. CDR1 is SNHLY, CDR2 FYNNEI, per germline. The CDR3 runs 15 residues. The chain's CDR3 is CASSHKSGVNRPQHF. The CDR3 DNA reads as TGTGCCAGCAGCCACAAATCCGGGGTTAATCGGCCCCAGCATTTT. Based on the CDR3 plus reference TRBV2 and TRBJ1-5, the full variable domain is EPEVTQTPSHQVTQMGQEVILRCVPISNHLYFYWYRQILGQKVEFLVSFYNNEISEKSEIFDDQFSVERPDGSNFTLKIRSTKLEDSAMYFCASSHKSGVNRPQHFGDGTRLSIL.

This clonotype has at least ten counts. CDR3 DNA sequence: TGTGCCAGCAGCCGAGGACTAGCGTGGGGCACAGATACGCAGTATTTT. Translating gives CASSRGLAWGTDTQYF. V is TRBV7-2 and J is TRBJ2-3, with 9 bases matching TRBD2. There are 16 residues in the CDR3. The V gene's germline CDR1 is SGHTA and CDR2 FQGNSA. The V and J ends lost 5 bases and 1 base, in that order; junction bases with no gene match: 7.

This chain uses TRBV30 with TRBJ1-4; D unresolved. The ends were cut back, 1 base at V and 8 bases at J, with 5 bases in the middle. The CDR3 sequence is 11 residues long. Germline V gene sequence: CDR1 GTSNPN, CDR2 SVGIG (reference sequence). DNA of the CDR3: TGTGCCTGGAGTGGGGGAGAAAAACTGTTTTTT. Its protein product is CAWSGGEKLFF.

V and J are TRBV4-3 and TRBJ2-2; 8 nucleotides agree with TRBD2. V was clipped by 4 bases and J by 5 bases; unmatched bases: 6. This CDR3 region has 15 residues. Germline V gene data show CDR1 as LGHNA and CDR2 as YSLEER. The CDR3 here is CASSPGLGLTGELFF. As DNA, the CDR3 is TGCGCCAGCAGCCCGGGACTAGGGTTAACCGGGGAGCTGTTTTTT.

The chain employs TRBV9 and TRBJ2-5, with TRBD1 matching over 8 bases. Germline CDR1 SGDLS, CDR2 YYNGEE. With V trimmed by 5 bases and J by 1 base, 10 bases remained unmatched. The CDR3 sequence is 16 residues long. The CDR3 region has the DNA TGTGCCAGCAGTCCCCCAGGGACAGGTATCCAAGAGACCCAGTACTTC. Protein product: CASSPPGTGIQETQYF.

This clonotype was detected only a few times. The chain combines TRBV2 with TRBJ1-3; 7 bases match TRBD1. Germline values: CDR1 SNHLY, CDR2 FYNNEI. Trimming at V came to 5 bases and at J to 2 bases, leaving 6 bases not matched to a gene. The CDR3 has 15 residues. The DNA for the CDR3 is TGTGCCAGCAGTCGGACAGGATCAGCTGGAAACACCATATATTTT. Translated: CASSRTGSAGNTIYF.

This chain links TRBV28 with TRBJ2-3; no reliable D call. Germline CDR1 MDHEN, CDR2 SYDVKM. Trimming took off 5 bases at V and 1 base at J, with 13 bases between the two ends. This CDR3 has 15 amino acids. DNA for the CDR3: TGTGCCAGCAGTACCCCTGGCTCTGGCACAGATACGCAGTATTTT. Amino acids: CASSTPGSGTDTQYF.

This clonotype was seen repeatedly, ten times or more. The chain links TRBV6-1 to TRBJ2-1, with 12 bases matching TRBD2. Germline CDR1 reads MNHNS; CDR2 reads SASEGT. The ends lost 1 base at V and 6 bases at J; junction bases unmatched: 4. The CDR3 spans 16 residues. The DNA for the CDR3 is TGTGCCAGCAGTGAAGTAGGGACTAGCGGGTCCAATGAGCAGTTCTTC. Encoded protein: CASSEVGTSGSNEQFF.

The chain is built from TRBV28 and TRBJ2-2; 7 bases agree with TRBD1. V gave up 5 bases and J gave up 4 bases; unmatched junction bases: 10. Germline loops: CDR1 MDHEN, CDR2 SYDVKM. The CDR3 consists of 16 residues. CDR3 DNA: TGTGCCAGCAGTACCCCCCGGGACAGCCTCACCGGGGAGCTGTTTTTT. Translated, it gives CASSTPRDSLTGELFF.

The rearrangement links TRBV28 to TRBJ2-5; TRBD2 agrees at 14 bases. CDR1 is MDHEN and CDR2 is SYDVKM in the germline V gene. CDR3 size: 17 residues. With 7 bases clipped from V and 5 bases from J, the junction kept 12 bases outside the gene matches. CDR3 in amino acids: CASTVVGLAGGGETQYF. CDR3 nucleotides: TGTGCCAGCACCGTCGTTGGACTAGCGGGAGGTGGGGAGACCCAGTACTTC.

The J gene is TRBJ1-5, the V gene TRBV27, with a weak D call TRBD1 (6 bases). The CDR3 consists of 14 residues. V lost 5 bases and J lost 5, with 13 bases in between. Germline V gene data show CDR1 as MNHEY and CDR2 as SMNVEV (reference sequence). CDR3 region: CASSTRGFDQPQHF. CDR3 in DNA: TGTGCCAGCAGTACCAGGGGTTTCGATCAGCCCCAGCATTTT.

The chain links TRBV19 to TRBJ1-5; D remains unclear. Germline CDR1 reads LNHDA; CDR2 reads SQIVND (reference sequence). The CDR3 is 12 residues long. The germline V and J ends were trimmed by 3 bases and 6 bases, with 6 bases remaining between them. The chain's CDR3 is CASSMVSQPQHF. The CDR3 DNA reads TGTGCCAGTAGTATGGTCTCTCAGCCCCAGCATTTT.

This clonotype has at least ten counts. This sequence joins TRBV29-1 and TRBJ1-2; tentative D call: TRBD1 (5 bases). In germline, CDR1 is SQVTM, CDR2 ANQGSEA. The CDR3 sequence is 14 residues long. Deletions cut 6 bases from V and 2 bases from J, with 16 bases between. CDR3 sequence (DNA): TGCAGCGTGTGGGAAGGGGTCGAGAACTATGGCTACACCTTC. It is translated as CSVWEGVENYGYTF.

V and J are TRBV10-3 and TRBJ2-1; weak D call: TRBD1 (5 bases). Trimming took off 4 bases at V and 6 bases at J, with 16 bases between the two ends. Germline CDR1 reads ENHRY; CDR2 reads SYGVKD. The CDR3 length is 15 residues. CDR3: CAISGEGWGLNEQFF. DNA of the CDR3: TGTGCCATCAGTGGGGAAGGATGGGGCCTCAATGAGCAGTTCTTC.

Note on this clonotype: As the CDR3 is not closed by the conserved phenylalanine or tryptophan, this likely results from a read error. V is TRBV18 and J is TRBJ2-5, with 10 bases lining up with TRBD1. This CDR3 comprises 13 residues. The ends lost 3 bases at V and 5 bases at J; junction bases unmatched: 0. From germline, CDR1 is KGHSH and CDR2 LQKENI. The CDR3 bases are TGTGCCAGCTCACCGGGACAGGGGGAGACCCAGTACTCC. Translated: CASSPGQGETQYS.

The chain couples TRBV7-2 to TRBJ1-4; D perhaps matches TRBD1 (5 bases). CDR1 is SGHTA, CDR2 FQGNSA, per germline. CDR3 size: 16 residues. Trimming cost V 2 bases and J 1 base, with 11 bases left between them. CDR3 residues: CASSLNGRGTNEKLFF. CDR3 nucleotides: TGTGCCAGCAGCTTAAATGGGAGGGGAACTAATGAAAAACTGTTTTTT.

This chain joins TRBV7-9 and TRBJ2-1; TRBD2 agrees at 14 bases. In germline, CDR1 is SEHNR, CDR2 FQNEAQ (reference sequence). This CDR3 has 15 residues. With 8 bases clipped from V and 5 bases from J, the junction kept 5 bases outside the gene matches. DNA for the CDR3: TGTGCCAGCCACCGGACTAGCGGGGGGAACAATGAGCAGTTCTTC. It translates to CASHRTSGGNNEQFF.

This clonotype was observed a handful of times. This chain joins TRBV5-4 and TRBJ2-4, with 7 bases fitting TRBD1. V trimming: 2 bases; J trimming: 6 bases; junction bases outside the gene matches: 5. CDR3 length: 14 amino acids. The germline gives CDR1 SGHNT, CDR2 YYREEE (reference sequence). CDR3 loop: CASSFRGQRNIQYF. The CDR3, as DNA: TGTGCCAGCAGCTTCCGGGGACAGAGAAACATTCAGTACTTC.

The chain couples TRBV14 to TRBJ1-2; D perhaps matches TRBD1 (6 bases). From germline, CDR1 is SGHDN and CDR2 FVKESK. The CDR3 runs to 15 residues. Trimming removed 4 bases from V and 3 bases from J, with 15 bases in between. The CDR3 loop is CASSLGTGLHYGYTF. CDR3 coding DNA: TGTGCCAGCAGCCTGGGAACAGGGCTTCACTATGGCTACACCTTC.

There are a few counts of this clonotype. The rearrangement links TRBV9 to TRBJ1-3; 8 bases are shared with TRBD1. V shed 6 bases, J shed 0 bases, and the junction held 5 bases outside the gene matches. The CDR3 totals 15 residues. CDR1 SGDLS and CDR2 YYNGEE come from the germline V gene. CDR3 bases: TGTGCCAGCAATCCTACAGGGGGCTCTGGAAACACCATATATTTT. Its protein is CASNPTGGSGNTIYF.

This clonotype was detected many times. V gene TRBV12-3 or TRBV12-4 combines with J gene TRBJ1-2; D is unclear. V was clipped by 1 base and J by 7 bases, with 4 bases between them. The CDR3 loop spans 11 amino acids. The CDR3 here is CASSLETGYTF. In DNA, the CDR3 is TGTGCCAGCAGTTTAGAGACTGGCTACACCTTC.

The chain combines TRBV12-3 or TRBV12-4 with TRBJ2-7; 11 bases map to TRBD2. The V segment lost 5 bases and the J segment 5 bases; nucleotides outside the gene matches: 8. This CDR3 comprises 15 residues. CDR3 in amino acids: CASSTLAGGGDEQYF. Here the CDR3 DNA reads TGTGCCAGCAGTACTCTAGCGGGAGGCGGGGACGAGCAGTACTTC.

J is TRBJ2-5 and V is TRBV15; maybe TRBD2 (6 bases). This CDR3 is built from 14 residues. Looked up from germline, CDR1 is LNHNV and CDR2 is YYDKDF (reference sequence). The V end lost 6 bases, the J end lost 4 bases, and 15 bases lay between the germline ends. The CDR3 coding sequence is TGTGCCACCAGTCGGGACTCCCGACGAGAGACCCAGTACTTC. Protein product: CATSRDSRRETQYF. The variable domain in full, completed from reference TRBV15 and TRBJ2-5, reads DAMVIQNPRYQVTQFGKPVTLSCSQTLNHNVMYWYQQKSSQAPKLLFHYYDKDFNNEADTPDNFQSRRPNTSFCFLDIRSPGLGDTAMYLCATSRDSRRETQYFGPGTRLLVL.

In this sample, this clonotype turned up many times. The chain employs TRBV28 and TRBJ2-3, with 10 positions matching TRBD2. The V segment lost 4 bases and the J segment 0 bases; nucleotides outside the gene matches: 4. Per the germline V gene, CDR1 is MDHEN and CDR2 is SYDVKM. There are 16 residues in the CDR3. The CDR3 here is CASSSLAGASTDTQYF. The CDR3 nucleotides are TGTGCCAGCAGTTCTCTAGCGGGAGCTAGCACAGATACGCAGTATTTT. Full variable domain (remainder filled in from reference TRBV28 and TRBJ2-3): DVKVTQSSRYLVKRTGEKVFLECVQDMDHENMFWYRQDPGLGLRLIYFSYDVKMKEKGDIPEGYSVSREKKERFSLILESASTNQTSMYLCASSSLAGASTDTQYFGPGTRLTVL.